This T cell receptor (beta chain) was retrieved from a study of graft-versus-host responses after intestinal transplantation. Study-level information: Recipients were all induced with anti-thymocyte globulin, then given tacrolimus and steroids for around three years.

The protocol was immunoSEQ multiplex PCR, while the TCRdb copy is restricted to in-frame clones and leaves out a portion. Of some 7,000 clones detected, 26% appear once; the ten largest clones hold approximately 4.9%. The authors combined approximately 200,000 CFSE-labeled responder cells with approximately 200,000 irradiated, violet-dye-labeled stimulator cells in plates. The V end lost 5 bases, the J end lost 2 bases, and 15 bases lay between the germline ends. This CDR3 is 16 amino acids long. Germline CDR1 reads SGHTA; CDR2 reads FQGNSA. This chain joins TRBV7-2 and TRBJ1-4; maybe TRBD1 (5 bases). The sample in question was alloreactive CD4+ T cells from a mixed lymphocyte reaction culture, obtained before intestinal transplant. Sample subset: CFSE-low proliferating T cells sorted from roughly six-day pre-transplant mixed lymphocyte reaction (GvH or HvG direction). The sequence came from a human patient who received an intestinal transplant. The DNA for the CDR3 is TGTGCCAGCAGCCGCGTCAGGGCTACGACTAATGAAAAACTGTTTTTT. Translation: CASSRVRATTNEKLFF.